These 12 T cell receptor beta chains were all obtained from the same sample, sequenced in a study of blood T cell repertoires in COVID-19. Method: immunoSEQ multiplex PCR; TCRdb's copy keeps in-frame clones and lacks some. This sample has 150,000 to 200,000 clones, with about four fifths found just once. The source material was PBMCs or T cells enriched from blood (not recorded which). These receptors all come from a man between 45 and 60 years old who had recovered from COVID-19.

The chain combines TRBV19 with TRBJ1-1, with TRBD1 identical over 7 bases. This CDR3 has 14 residues. V was pared by 5 bases and J by 1 base, with 4 bases of the junction left unmatched. CDR1 and CDR2 from the germline V gene are LNHDA and SQIVND (reference sequence). The CDR3 protein is CASSPGQRNTEAFF. CDR3 bases: TGTGCCAGTAGTCCGGGACAGAGGAACACTGAAGCTTTCTTT. The full variable domain, rest sourced from reference TRBV19 and TRBJ1-1, is DGGITQSPKYLFRKEGQNVTLSCEQNLNHDAMYWYRQDPGQGLRLIYYSQIVNDFQKGDIAEGYSVSREKKESFPLTVTSAQKNPTAFYLCASSPGQRNTEAFFGQGTRLTVV.

V usage is TRBV18 and J usage is TRBJ2-7; D may be TRBD1 (6 bases). The V and J ends lost 6 bases and 6 bases respectively, with 18 bases between them. The CDR3 consists of 14 residues. The germline gives CDR1 KGHSH, CDR2 LQKENI. CDR3 protein: CASSDSIQTGEQYF. In DNA form, the CDR3 reads TGTGCCAGCTCGGACAGTATACAAACTGGCGAGCAGTACTTC.

This chain uses TRBV2 with TRBJ1-1; possibly TRBD1 for D (5 bases). V was shortened by 7 bases and J by 5 bases, with 17 bases between the two germline ends. The V gene's germline CDR1 is SNHLY and CDR2 FYNNEI. CDR3 length equals 14 residues. Written as DNA, the CDR3 is TGTGCCAGCACCCTCAATCAGGGTTGGACTGAAGCTTTCTTT. It specifies CASTLNQGWTEAFF.

The V gene is TRBV5-1, the J gene TRBJ2-7; 7 bases are shared with TRBD2. The CDR3 spans 13 residues. V shed 0 bases, J shed 6 bases, and the junction held 3 bases outside the gene matches. Germline-derived CDR1 and CDR2 are SGHRS and YFSETQ. Here the CDR3 reads CASSLGGGPEQYF. The DNA of the CDR3 is TGCGCCAGCAGCTTGGGCGGGGGACCCGAGCAGTACTTC.

The chain is built from TRBV5-1 and TRBJ1-2, with D unclear. The germline V gene encodes CDR1 SGHRS and CDR2 YFSETQ. The V end was cut by 1 base, the J end by 6 bases, with 16 bases between. The CDR3 is made up of 15 amino acids. The CDR3 reads CASSLLKGAPHGYTF. The CDR3 coding sequence is TGCGCCAGCAGCTTGCTTAAAGGAGCCCCCCATGGCTACACCTTC.

The rearrangement uses TRBV5-1 and TRBJ1-1, with no clear D. Germline values: CDR1 SGHRS, CDR2 YFSETQ. CDR3 length: 14 amino acids. V lost 0 bases, J lost 1 base, and 7 bases lay in between. The chain's CDR3 is CASSLVVGNTEAFF. CDR3 sequence (DNA): TGCGCCAGCAGCTTGGTAGTCGGGAACACTGAAGCTTTCTTT.

The rearrangement uses TRBV6-4 and TRBJ1-4, with no clear D. The CDR3 is 14 residues long. In germline, CDR1 is MRHNA, CDR2 SNTAGT. Trimming took off 1 base at V and 8 bases at J, with 11 bases between the two ends. In DNA, the CDR3 is TGTGCCAGCAGTGACTTGAGAGGGAACGAAAAACTGTTTTTT. Translating gives CASSDLRGNEKLFF.

V and J are TRBV19 and TRBJ2-3, with D possibly being TRBD1 (7 bases). V lost 5 bases to trimming and J lost 1 base, with 19 bases between them. CDR1 is LNHDA and CDR2 is SQIVND in the germline V gene (reference sequence). The CDR3 is 17 residues long. The CDR3, as DNA: TGTGCCAGTAGTCCAGGCCGGGGAGGACAGGGCACAGATACGCAGTATTTT. Translation: CASSPGRGGQGTDTQYF.

The chain carries TRBV11-1 and TRBJ1-2; 7 nucleotides line up with TRBD1. The CDR3 contains 14 residues. V lost 5 bases to trimming and J lost 7 bases; unmatched junction nucleotides: 10. Germline V gene lookup returns CDR1 SGHAT and CDR2 FQDESV (reference sequence). CDR3 residues: CASSDRGTASGYTF. CDR3 nucleotide sequence: TGTGCCAGCAGCGACCGTGGGACAGCAAGTGGCTACACCTTC.

CDR3 in amino acids: CASSPLWGHYTF. The CDR3 coding sequence is TGTGCCAGCAGTCCCCTTTGGGGGCACTACACCTTC. J is TRBJ1-2 and V is TRBV27, with a possible D match to TRBD1 (6 bases). Germline CDR1 MNHEY, CDR2 SMNVEV (reference sequence). Trimming removed 5 bases from V and 10 bases from J, with 14 bases in between. This CDR3 has 12 amino acids.

This clone was counted only a few times. V usage is TRBV7-9 and J usage is TRBJ2-3; no reliable D call. V was cut by 5 bases and J by 2 bases, with 11 bases left in between. The CDR3 loop spans 14 amino acids. The germline gives CDR1 SEHNR, CDR2 FQNEAQ (reference sequence). CDR3 region: CASSHYFPTDTQYF. The CDR3 nucleotides read TGTGCCAGCAGCCACTACTTCCCCACAGATACGCAGTATTTT.

The table lists this clone with a few counts. This chain connects TRBV30 to TRBJ1-1; D ambiguous. CDR1 and CDR2 from the germline V gene are GTSNPN and SVGIG (reference sequence). Deletions cut 2 bases from V and 0 bases from J, with 7 bases between. The CDR3 consists of 13 residues. The CDR3 protein is CAWSIALNTEAFF. In DNA, the CDR3 is TGTGCCTGGAGTATAGCTCTGAACACTGAAGCTTTCTTT.